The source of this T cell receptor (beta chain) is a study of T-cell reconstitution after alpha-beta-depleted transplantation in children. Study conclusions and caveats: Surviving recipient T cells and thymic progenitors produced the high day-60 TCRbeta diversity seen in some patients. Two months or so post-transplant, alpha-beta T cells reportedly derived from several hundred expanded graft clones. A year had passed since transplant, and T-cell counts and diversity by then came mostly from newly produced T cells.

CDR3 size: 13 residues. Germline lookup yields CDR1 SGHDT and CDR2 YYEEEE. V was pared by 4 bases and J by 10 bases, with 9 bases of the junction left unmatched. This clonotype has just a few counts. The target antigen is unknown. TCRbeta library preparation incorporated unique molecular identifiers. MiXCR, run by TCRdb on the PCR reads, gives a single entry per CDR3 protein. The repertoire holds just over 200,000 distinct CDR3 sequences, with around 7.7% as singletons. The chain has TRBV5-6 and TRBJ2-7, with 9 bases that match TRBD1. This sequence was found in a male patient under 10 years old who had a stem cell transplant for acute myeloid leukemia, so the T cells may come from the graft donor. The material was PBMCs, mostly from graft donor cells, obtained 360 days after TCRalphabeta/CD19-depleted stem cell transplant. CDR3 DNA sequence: TGTGCCAGCAGCCTCGATACAGGGGGCACTCAGTACGTC. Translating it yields CASSLDTGGTQYV.